This entry describes one T cell receptor beta chain. These data come from a study of blood T cell repertoires in COVID-19. Study details: Nucleic acid was either cDNA or gDNA, and it came from T cells, B-cell-depleted T cells, or PBMCs.

This CDR3 region has 13 residues. Trimming removed 7 bases from V and 2 bases from J; junction bases left unmatched: 6. In germline, CDR1 is SQVTM, CDR2 ANQGSEA. TCRdb keeps only in-frame clones here, not all; method: immunoSEQ multiplex PCR. This sample has some 49,000 clones; roughly four fifths occur once, and the top ten carry roughly 2.7%. Specimen: peripheral blood. The source of this sequence is a woman in her sixties with acute or convalescent COVID-19. The rearrangement joins TRBV29-1 to TRBJ2-3; 7 positions match TRBD1. Written as DNA, the CDR3 is TGCAGCGCACTCACAGGGGCCACAGATACGCAGTATTTT. It is translated as CSALTGATDTQYF.